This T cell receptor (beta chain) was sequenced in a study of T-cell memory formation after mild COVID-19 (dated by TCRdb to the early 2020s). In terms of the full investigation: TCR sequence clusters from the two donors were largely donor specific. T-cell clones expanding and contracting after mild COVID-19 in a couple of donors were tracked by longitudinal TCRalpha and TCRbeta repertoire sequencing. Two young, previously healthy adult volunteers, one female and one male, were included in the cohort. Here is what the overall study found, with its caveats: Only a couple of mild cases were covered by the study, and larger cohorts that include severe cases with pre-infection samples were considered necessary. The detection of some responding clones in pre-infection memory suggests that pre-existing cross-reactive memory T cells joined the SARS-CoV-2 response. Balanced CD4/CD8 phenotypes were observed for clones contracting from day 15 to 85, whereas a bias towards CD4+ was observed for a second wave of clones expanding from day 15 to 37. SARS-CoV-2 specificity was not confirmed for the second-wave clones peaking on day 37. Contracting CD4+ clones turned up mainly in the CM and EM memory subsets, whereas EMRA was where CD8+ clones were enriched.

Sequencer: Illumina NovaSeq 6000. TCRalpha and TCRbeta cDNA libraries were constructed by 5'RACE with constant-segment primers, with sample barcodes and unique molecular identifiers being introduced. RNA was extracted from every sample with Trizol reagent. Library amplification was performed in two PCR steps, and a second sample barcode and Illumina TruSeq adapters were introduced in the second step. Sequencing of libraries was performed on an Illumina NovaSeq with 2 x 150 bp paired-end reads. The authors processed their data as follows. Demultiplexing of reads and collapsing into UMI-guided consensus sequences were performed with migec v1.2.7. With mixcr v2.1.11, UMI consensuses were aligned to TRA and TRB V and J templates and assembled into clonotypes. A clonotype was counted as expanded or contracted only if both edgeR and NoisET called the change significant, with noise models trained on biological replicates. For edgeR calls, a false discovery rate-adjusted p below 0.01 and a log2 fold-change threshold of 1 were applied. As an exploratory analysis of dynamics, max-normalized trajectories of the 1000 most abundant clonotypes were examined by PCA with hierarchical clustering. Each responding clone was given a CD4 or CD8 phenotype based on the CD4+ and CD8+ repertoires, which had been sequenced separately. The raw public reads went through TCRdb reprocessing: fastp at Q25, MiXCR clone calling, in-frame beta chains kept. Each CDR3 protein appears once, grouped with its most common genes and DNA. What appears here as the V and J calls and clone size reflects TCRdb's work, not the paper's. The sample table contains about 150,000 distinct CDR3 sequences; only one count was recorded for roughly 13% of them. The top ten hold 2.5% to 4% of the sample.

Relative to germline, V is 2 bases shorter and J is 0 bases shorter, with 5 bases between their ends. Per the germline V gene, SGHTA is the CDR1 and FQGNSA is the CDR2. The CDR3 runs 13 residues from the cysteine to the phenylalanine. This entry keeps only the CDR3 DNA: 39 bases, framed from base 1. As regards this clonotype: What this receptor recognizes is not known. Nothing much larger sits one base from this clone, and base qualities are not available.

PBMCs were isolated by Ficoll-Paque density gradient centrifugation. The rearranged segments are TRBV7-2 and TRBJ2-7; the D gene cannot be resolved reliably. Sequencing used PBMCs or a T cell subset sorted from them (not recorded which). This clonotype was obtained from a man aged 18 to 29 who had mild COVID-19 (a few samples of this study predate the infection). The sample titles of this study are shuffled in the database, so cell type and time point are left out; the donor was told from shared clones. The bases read TGTGCCAGCAGCTTATCGCACTCCTACGAGCAGTACTTC. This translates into CASSLSHSYEQYF.